This T cell receptor beta chain comes out of a study of radiotherapy plus CTLA-4 blockade in lung cancer. Produced via immunoSEQ multiplex PCR; TCRdb's table is partial and in-frame only. Of approximately 28,000 clones in the sample, 70% to 85% were seen once. This CDR3 is 16 amino acids long. CDR1 LNHDA and CDR2 SQIVND come from the germline V gene (reference sequence). The ends were cut back, 6 bases at V and 7 bases at J, with 22 bases in the middle. This clone was counted between two and nine times. Its target is not known. Focal radiation with ipilimumab CTLA-4 blockade was given to patients with chemo-refractory metastatic non-small-cell lung cancer. Study-level findings and limits: Radiotherapy was combined with ipilimumab, and tumor-derived TCR clones then expanded in blood.

The source material was peripheral blood, sampled from a patient treated with radiotherapy plus ipilimumab. This receptor was identified in a human donor with non-small cell lung cancer who had stable disease on radiotherapy plus ipilimumab. J is TRBJ1-5 and V is TRBV19; D is undetermined. In DNA, the CDR3 is TGTGCCAGTAGCCCCCAACGGGTCGACATCGGGCAGCCCCAGCATTTT. Its protein is CASSPQRVDIGQPQHF.